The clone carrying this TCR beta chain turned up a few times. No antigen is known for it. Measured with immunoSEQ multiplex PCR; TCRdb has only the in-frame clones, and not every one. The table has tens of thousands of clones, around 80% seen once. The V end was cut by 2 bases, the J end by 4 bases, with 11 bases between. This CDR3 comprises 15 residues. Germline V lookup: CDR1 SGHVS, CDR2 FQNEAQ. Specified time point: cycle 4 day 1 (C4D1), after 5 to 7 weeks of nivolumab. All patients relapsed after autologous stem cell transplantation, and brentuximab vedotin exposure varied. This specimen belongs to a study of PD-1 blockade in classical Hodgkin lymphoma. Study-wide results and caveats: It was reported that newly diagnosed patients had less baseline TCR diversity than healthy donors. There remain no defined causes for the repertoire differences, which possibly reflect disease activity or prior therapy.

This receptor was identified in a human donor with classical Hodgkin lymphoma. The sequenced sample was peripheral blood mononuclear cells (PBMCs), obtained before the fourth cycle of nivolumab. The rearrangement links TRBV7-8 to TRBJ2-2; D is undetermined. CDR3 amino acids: CASSLSLGLTGELFF. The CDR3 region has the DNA TGTGCCAGCAGCTTAAGTCTGGGTCTCACCGGGGAGCTGTTTTTT. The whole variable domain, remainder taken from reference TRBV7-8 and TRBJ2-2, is GAGVSQSPRYKVAKRGQDVALRCDPISGHVSLFWYQQALGQGPEFLTYFQNEAQLDKSGLPSDRFFAERPEGSVSTLKIQRTQQEDSAVYLCASSLSLGLTGELFFGEGSRLTVL.